The present entry profiles one TCR beta chain with its context. What it binds is not known. The CDR3 is made up of 13 amino acids. The V gene end was trimmed by 2 bases and the J gene end by 7 bases; junction bases not matched to a gene: 1. Germline CDR1 reads SGHVS; CDR2 reads FQNEAQ. The record originates from a study of graft-versus-host responses after intestinal transplantation. On the study more broadly: Anti-thymocyte globulin induction preceded three to four years of tacrolimus and steroid maintenance in all recipients.

Sequencing was performed with immunoSEQ multiplex PCR; in TCRdb, only in-frame clones are kept and a portion is missing. In the table there are roughly 98,000 clones, approximately 95% of which are singletons. Sequencing was performed on unstimulated CD8+ T cells sorted from spleen or lymph node cells, taken before transplant. This rearrangement joins TRBV7-8 to TRBJ2-2, with TRBD1 matching 7 bases. The clonotype originates from a human donor who was the organ donor for an intestinal transplant. The CDR3, as DNA: TGTGCCAGCAGCTTATCAGGGGGCGGGGAGCTGTTTTTT. It specifies CASSLSGGGELFF.